This TCR beta chain is drawn from a study of T cell responses to AZD1222 COVID-19 vaccine. Study observations and caveats: The study reported that nearly half of spike-specific TCRs target unmutated variant regions. It was only after the peak T cell response that any repertoires were sampled.

TCRdb keeps only in-frame clones here, not all; method: immunoSEQ multiplex PCR. The table shows some 200,000 clones, with 90% to 95% occurring only once. Comment on this clone: Its target is not known.

This CDR3 has 13 residues. Trimming took 3 bases from V and 8 from J; bases not matched to a gene: 5. CDR1 is KGHSH and CDR2 is LQKENI in the germline V gene. This chain uses TRBV18 with TRBJ1-2; 8 bases match TRBD1. This sequence originates from an adult in good health. The source material was peripheral blood, sampled on day 0 of MenACWY control vaccination. CDR3 sequence: CASSPDRARGYTF. The CDR3 DNA reads TGTGCCAGCTCACCGGACAGGGCGAGGGGCTACACCTTC.